This TCR beta chain was identified in a study of T cell changes during pregnancy in multiple sclerosis. The V end was cut by 1 base, the J end by 6 bases, with 7 bases between. The CDR3 runs to 13 residues. Germline CDR1 LNHDA, CDR2 SQIVND (reference sequence). Profiled with immunoSEQ multiplex PCR; TCRdb holds only in-frame clones, not every one. The sample contains over 60,000 clones, 89% of which appear only once. The material was peripheral blood, obtained in the first trimester of pregnancy. This sequence was found in a female donor with multiple sclerosis, enrolled in a pregnancy study. The chain employs TRBV19 and TRBJ2-1; D is unresolved. CDR3 amino acids: CASSIAPPNEQFF. The CDR3 nucleotides are TGTGCCAGTAGTATAGCTCCCCCCAATGAGCAGTTCTTC.